The 30 T cell receptor beta chains reported below all come from one sample, sequenced in a study of glioma-infiltrating T cells. TCR alpha and beta CDR3 regions were amplified from RNA using iRepertoire nested multiplex PCR. TCRdb called the multiplex PCR reads again in MiXCR, with one record for every CDR3 protein. The sample has about 17,000 distinct CDR3 sequences, 58% seen once. Specimen: glioma tissue, nonneoplastic brain tissue, or PBMCs (not recorded which). These receptor sequences come from a human donor with low-grade glioma or glioblastoma, undergoing nonglioma brain surgery, or in good health (not recorded which).

The chain couples TRBV4-2 to TRBJ1-1, with 10 bases fitting TRBD1. V lost 1 base, J lost 7 bases, and 15 bases stayed unmatched. Germline V CDR1 and CDR2: LGHNA, YNFKEQ. This CDR3 comprises 18 residues. CDR3 protein: CASSQGGVGTGVLLEAFF. CDR3 bases: TGTGCCAGCAGCCAAGGAGGCGTAGGGACAGGGGTTCTTCTTGAAGCTTTCTTT.

Notes on this clonotype: At one boundary the junction diverges from the germline segment, which might be a read error. The J gene is TRBJ2-1, the V gene TRBV29-1, with D hard to call. The CDR3 has 17 residues. CDR1 is SQVTM and CDR2 is ANQGSEA in the germline V gene. The CDR3 nucleotides are TGCAGCGTTGAACAACTAATGAAAGATTTCTCCTACAATAAGCAGTTCTTC. Protein product: CSVEQLMKDFSYNKQFF.

This clonotype was counted many times. The V call is TRBV7-2, the J call TRBJ2-7; 12 positions agree with TRBD2. V gave up 4 bases and J gave up 2 bases; unmatched junction bases: 15. In germline, CDR1 is SGHTA, CDR2 FQGNSA. The CDR3 has 19 amino acids. CDR3 residues: CASSSPGGATSGSTYEQYF. CDR3 DNA sequence: TGTGCCAGCAGCTCCCCGGGGGGGGCGACTAGCGGGAGTACCTACGAGCAGTACTTC.

This chain uses TRBV5-5 with TRBJ2-1, with no clear D. The V end lost 3 bases, the J end lost 3 bases, and 10 bases lay between the germline ends. Germline V gene sequence: CDR1 SGHKS, CDR2 YYEKEE (reference sequence). This CDR3 comprises 14 residues. In DNA form, the CDR3 reads TGTGCCAGCAGCTCAGAACCGTTCTACAATGAGCAGTTCTTC. Its translation is CASSSEPFYNEQFF.

The rearrangement uses TRBV6-2 or TRBV6-3 and TRBJ2-1, with D perhaps matching TRBD1 (6 bases). CDR3 length: 13 residues. V was clipped by 4 bases and J by 6 bases, with 10 bases between them. Germline CDR1 MNHEY, CDR2 SVGEGT. The CDR3 is CASSWGHSNEQFF. The CDR3 nucleotides read TGTGCCAGCAGTTGGGGACATAGCAATGAGCAGTTCTTC.

The V gene is TRBV20-1, the J gene TRBJ1-5; D is unclear. The CDR3 sequence is 13 residues long. Per the germline V gene, CDR1 is DFQATT and CDR2 is SNEGSKA (reference sequence). V was cut by 6 bases and J by 5 bases, with 14 bases left in between. The CDR3 loop is CSAGRGRYQPQHF. The CDR3 nucleotides are TGCAGTGCGGGCCGCGGACGTTATCAGCCCCAGCATTTT.

A word on this clonotype: An end of the junction differs from the germline gene, which may be a read error. This sequence joins TRBV6-6 and TRBJ1-1; D gene ambiguous. Germline V gene data show CDR1 as MNHNY and CDR2 as SVGAGI (reference sequence). The CDR3 has 13 residues. The CDR3 region is CASSYSFDTKAFF. Written as DNA, the CDR3 is TGTGCCAGCAGTTACTCTTTCGACACTAAAGCTTTCTTT.

The chain carries TRBV12-3 or TRBV12-4 and TRBJ1-2, with D tentatively TRBD1 (5 bases). The CDR3 covers 12 residues. V shed 6 bases and J shed 0 bases, with 5 bases lying between them. The CDR3 DNA follows: TGTGCCAGCAGCAGGGCTAACTATGGCTACACCTTC. Translated, it gives CASSRANYGYTF.

The CDR3, as DNA: TGTGCCAGCAGAGCTAGCGGGAGGTTGTACAATGAGCAGTTCTTC. Translation gives CASRASGRLYNEQFF. The chain has TRBV27 and TRBJ2-1, with 11 bases lining up with TRBD2. CDR3 length equals 15 residues. The germline CDR1 and CDR2 sequences are MNHEY and SMNVEV (reference sequence). V trimming: 6 bases; J trimming: 4 bases; junction bases outside the gene matches: 5.

This chain uses TRBV20-1 with TRBJ2-3, with unresolved D. Deletions cut 7 bases from V and 4 bases from J, with 15 bases between. The CDR3 length is 13 residues. Germline V gene data show CDR1 as DFQATT and CDR2 as SNEGSKA (reference sequence). The CDR3 DNA follows: TGCAGTGACTCTTACGCAGTCGCAGATACGCAGTATTTT. Its translation is CSDSYAVADTQYF.

This chain connects TRBV6-2 or TRBV6-3 to TRBJ2-7; D is uncertain. CDR1 and CDR2 from the germline V gene are MNHEY and SVGEGT. The CDR3 runs 16 residues. The V end was cut by 0 bases, the J end by 0 bases, with 12 bases between. CDR3 in amino acids: CASSYSPTASSYEQYF. The DNA of the CDR3 is TGTGCCAGCAGTTACTCTCCGACGGCCAGCTCCTACGAGCAGTACTTC.

V gene TRBV7-2 combines with J gene TRBJ1-1; D call uncertain. Germline CDR1 SGHTA, CDR2 FQGNSA. CDR3 size: 12 residues. The V and J ends lost 3 bases and 4 bases respectively, with 6 bases between them. The CDR3 loop reads CASSFRSTEAFF. The CDR3 DNA is TGTGCCAGCAGCTTTAGGTCCACTGAAGCTTTCTTT.

The gene calls are TRBV3-1 and TRBJ2-3; D unresolved. CDR1 and CDR2 from the germline V gene are LGHDT and YNNKEL (reference sequence). V lost 8 bases and J 8 bases, leaving 14 bases between the germline ends. The CDR3 has 12 residues. The CDR3 sequence: CASANLGITQYF. The CDR3 region has the DNA TGTGCCAGCGCAAACTTGGGGATTACGCAGTATTTT.

The V call is TRBV20-1, the J call TRBJ2-1; TRBD2 matches at 12 bases. The junction had 4 bases not matched to a gene; V was cut back by 4 bases and J by 9 bases. CDR3 length equals 13 residues. The germline CDR1 and CDR2 sequences are DFQATT and SNEGSKA (reference sequence). As DNA, the CDR3 is TGCAGTGCTACTAGCGGGGGGGCGAGTGAGCAGTTCTTC. Its translation is CSATSGGASEQFF.

For the CDR3, the DNA is TGTGCCAGCAGTTACTCGACACCGATCTCTGGAAACACCATATATTTT. Amino acids: CASSYSTPISGNTIYF. The genes are TRBV6-6 and TRBJ1-3; no clear D gene. This CDR3 comprises 16 residues. Germline CDR1 and CDR2: MNHNY and SVGAGI (reference sequence). Trimming removed 0 bases from V and 0 bases from J, with 9 bases in between.

Ten or more counts support this clonotype. The V and J genes are TRBV18 and TRBJ2-1; D is unclear. This CDR3 has 14 amino acids. V was pared by 2 bases and J by 3 bases, with 8 bases between. Germline V gene lookup returns CDR1 KGHSH and CDR2 LQKENI. The CDR3 spells CASSPVQNYNEQFF. CDR3 DNA: TGTGCCAGCTCACCAGTACAGAACTACAATGAGCAGTTCTTC.

The sample holds many counts of this clonotype. This chain uses TRBV9 with TRBJ1-1; 7 bases align to TRBD1. J was trimmed by 4 bases and V by 3 bases; bases with no gene match: 3. The CDR3 sequence is 13 residues long. Germline lookup yields CDR1 SGDLS and CDR2 YYNGEE. CDR3 amino acids: CASSDRDSTEAFF. DNA of the CDR3: TGTGCCAGCAGCGACCGGGACAGCACTGAAGCTTTCTTT.

This chain uses TRBV7-2 with TRBJ2-3, with no clear D. Germline-derived CDR1 and CDR2 are SGHTA and FQGNSA. This CDR3 contains 13 residues. The V end was cut by 0 bases, the J end by 10 bases, with 11 bases between. CDR3 DNA sequence: TGTGCCAGCAGCTTAGCACACACCACGGCGCAGTATTTT. This encodes CASSLAHTTAQYF.

The chain recombines TRBV20-1 with TRBJ1-1; D remains ambiguous. Trimming shortened V by 0 bases and J by 4 bases, and 12 bases separated the two germline ends. Germline CDR1 reads DFQATT; CDR2 reads SNEGSKA (reference sequence). The CDR3 is 14 amino acids. The CDR3 loop reads CSARDIGSGTEAFF. The DNA of the CDR3 is TGCAGTGCTAGAGATATAGGGTCGGGCACTGAAGCTTTCTTT.

This chain connects TRBV19 to TRBJ1-1; no clear D. Looked up from germline, CDR1 is LNHDA and CDR2 is SQIVND (reference sequence). This CDR3 region has 13 residues. V shed 2 bases and J shed 1 base, with 5 bases lying between them. As DNA, the CDR3 is TGTGCCAGTAGTATAAATCCGAACACTGAAGCTTTCTTT. Amino acids: CASSINPNTEAFF. Complete variable domain (other parts from reference TRBV19 and TRBJ1-1): DGGITQSPKYLFRKEGQNVTLSCEQNLNHDAMYWYRQDPGQGLRLIYYSQIVNDFQKGDIAEGYSVSREKKESFPLTVTSAQKNPTAFYLCASSINPNTEAFFGQGTRLTVV.

This clonotype has at least ten counts. The V call is TRBV7-9, the J call TRBJ1-2; D perhaps matches TRBD1 (5 bases). The CDR3 runs to 13 residues. Germline CDR1 is SEHNR and CDR2 is FQNEAQ (reference sequence). Trimming shortened V by 4 bases and J by 6 bases, and 12 bases separated the two germline ends. For the CDR3, the DNA is TGTGCCAGCAGCTGGAGAGAAGGGGATGGCTACACCTTC. This sequence encodes CASSWREGDGYTF.

This clonotype appeared once. This sequence joins TRBV20-1 and TRBJ1-1, with 7 positions matching TRBD1. CDR1 is DFQATT and CDR2 is SNEGSKA in the germline V gene (reference sequence). J was trimmed by 11 bases and V by 1 base; bases with no gene match: 13. CDR3 length equals 14 residues. The DNA of the CDR3 is TGCAGTGCTAGAGCCCCCGGGACAGCCTTCGGGGCTTTCTTT. It encodes CSARAPGTAFGAFF.

This sequence joins TRBV28 and TRBJ1-1; TRBD1 matches 11 bases. With V trimmed by 5 bases and J by 11 bases, 7 bases remained unmatched. Germline CDR1 is MDHEN and CDR2 is SYDVKM. CDR3 length: 13 residues. DNA for the CDR3: TGTGCCAGCAGTCCGGGACAGGGGGGTAAGGCTTTCTTT. It codes for CASSPGQGGKAFF. Drawing the rest from reference TRBV28 and TRBJ1-1, the complete variable domain is DVKVTQSSRYLVKRTGEKVFLECVQDMDHENMFWYRQDPGLGLRLIYFSYDVKMKEKGDIPEGYSVSREKKERFSLILESASTNQTSMYLCASSPGQGGKAFFGQGTRLTVV.

The chain carries TRBV7-2 and TRBJ2-3; TRBD2 agrees at 14 bases. This CDR3 comprises 16 residues. Germline V gives CDR1 SGHTA, CDR2 FQGNSA. J was trimmed by 4 bases and V by 5 bases; bases with no gene match: 5. CDR3 in amino acids: CASSAGLAGEADTQYF. CDR3 DNA sequence: TGTGCCAGCAGCGCGGGACTAGCGGGGGAGGCAGATACGCAGTATTTT.

Note on this clonotype: A much bigger clone sits one base away, suggesting this may be a read error. V is TRBV6-5 and J is TRBJ2-2; TRBD2 might be the D (6 bases). Germline V gene lookup returns CDR1 MNHEY and CDR2 SVGAGI. The CDR3 is 15 amino acids. This CDR3 reads CASSYRLGNTGGLFF. The DNA of the CDR3 is TGTGCCAGCAGTTATCGGCTAGGGAACACCGGGGGGCTGTTTTTT.

This clonotype was recorded a few times. The chain employs TRBV3-1 and TRBJ2-1; 14 bases fit TRBD2. Germline trimming cut 4 bases from V and 15 bases from J; bases unmatched to any gene: 11. CDR3 length: 15 amino acids. CDR1 LGHDT and CDR2 YNNKEL come from the germline V gene (reference sequence). The CDR3 sequence: CASSPGLAGAPQLFF. For the CDR3, the DNA is TGTGCCAGCAGCCCGGGACTAGCGGGAGCTCCCCAGCTGTTCTTC.

The rearrangement joins TRBV20-1 to TRBJ1-2; D not resolved. Trimming stripped 3 bases from V and 4 bases from J, with 9 bases between. The CDR3 spans 12 residues. The V gene's germline CDR1 is DFQATT and CDR2 SNEGSKA (reference sequence). The CDR3: CSAREGGYGYTF. CDR3 nucleotide sequence: TGCAGTGCTAGGGAGGGAGGCTATGGCTACACCTTC.

This chain uses TRBV6-5 with TRBJ1-1; D is undetermined. In germline, CDR1 is MNHEY, CDR2 SVGAGI. This CDR3 spans 14 amino acids. Trimming removed 2 bases from V and 1 base from J, with 8 bases in between. In nucleotides, the CDR3 is TGTGCCAGCAGTTACCGGGCCACGAACACTGAAGCTTTCTTT. Amino acid sequence: CASSYRATNTEAFF.

V is TRBV6-2 or TRBV6-3 and J is TRBJ2-7; perhaps TRBD1 as D (6 bases). Germline V CDR1 and CDR2: MNHEY, SVGEGT. V dropped 6 bases and J dropped 1 base, with 13 bases sitting between them. This CDR3 has 14 residues. In nucleotides, the CDR3 is TGTGCCAGCAGCCCCGACAGGCCTTCCTACGAGCAGTACTTC. It translates to CASSPDRPSYEQYF.

There are a few counts of this clonotype. This chain uses TRBV20-1 with TRBJ1-5, with TRBD1 as a possible D gene (5 bases). The CDR3 sequence is 13 residues long. V lost 2 bases, J lost 3 bases, and 8 bases lay in between. In germline, CDR1 is DFQATT, CDR2 SNEGSKA (reference sequence). The CDR3 DNA sequence: TGCAGTGCTAGACCAGGGTTCAATCAGCCCCAGCATTTT. This codes for CSARPGFNQPQHF.